The clone carrying this TCR beta chain was seen a single time. PCR was performed using 60 Vbeta and 13 Jbeta primers. The table came from immunoSEQ multiplex PCR; TCRdb's copy has only in-frame clones and leaves some out. The sample has some 220,000 clones; approximately 90% are singletons. This entry comes from a study of cytomegalovirus exposure and HLA in healthy donors. Study in general: The study placed over 65% of its 350 to 400 genotyped donors in the Caucasian-associated ancestry cluster.

This CDR3 comprises 15 residues. CDR1 is MGHRA, CDR2 YSYEKL, per germline. Trimming left V 2 bases short and J 8 bases short, with 18 bases between. V and J are TRBV4-1 and TRBJ1-2, with D perhaps TRBD1 (6 bases). The sample consisted of PBMCs. The sequence was obtained from a woman aged 18-35 years in good health and CMV-seronegative. This CDR3 reads CASSQTQGTSGGYTF. Written as DNA, the CDR3 is TGCGCCAGCAGCCAAACCCAGGGGACATCCGGGGGCTACACCTTC.